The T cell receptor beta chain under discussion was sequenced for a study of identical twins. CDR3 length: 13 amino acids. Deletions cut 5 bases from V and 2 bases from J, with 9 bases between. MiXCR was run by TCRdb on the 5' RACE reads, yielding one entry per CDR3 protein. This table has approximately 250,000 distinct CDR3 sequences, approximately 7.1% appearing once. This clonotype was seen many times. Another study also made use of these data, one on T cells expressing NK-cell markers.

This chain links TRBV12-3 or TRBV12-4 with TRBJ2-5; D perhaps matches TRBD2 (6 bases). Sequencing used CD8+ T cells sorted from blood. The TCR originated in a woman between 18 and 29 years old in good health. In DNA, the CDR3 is TGTGCCAGCAGTACCGGGAGACAAGAGACCCAGTACTTC. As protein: CASSTGRQETQYF.